The source of this TCR beta chain is a study of blood T cell repertoires in COVID-19. Whole-study context: Samples representing acute and convalescent COVID-19 were sourced from the United States, Italy and Spain. T cells, B-cell-depleted T cells, or PBMCs supplied cDNA or gDNA.

The CDR3 is 13 residues long. V lost 10 bases to trimming and J lost 0 bases; unmatched junction nucleotides: 3. Germline loops: CDR1 ENHRY, CDR2 SYGVKD. Authors' methods: Reference gene primers were amplified, and this amplification served to estimate nucleated cell counts. Some clones are missing from TCRdb's copy, which holds only in-frame ones; the method was immunoSEQ multiplex PCR. That table is the source of V, J and clone size, and D and trimming were worked out from the DNA. This table holds about 180,000 clones, over 80% found once. The TCR sequence derives from a woman aged 40-49 years with COVID-19, enrolled during active disease. The material sequenced was peripheral blood. The rearrangement uses TRBV10-3 and TRBJ2-3; 8 nucleotides line up with TRBD2. The CDR3 region has the DNA TGTGCCAGCGGGGGGTTTAGCACAGATACGCAGTATTTT. As protein: CASGGFSTDTQYF.